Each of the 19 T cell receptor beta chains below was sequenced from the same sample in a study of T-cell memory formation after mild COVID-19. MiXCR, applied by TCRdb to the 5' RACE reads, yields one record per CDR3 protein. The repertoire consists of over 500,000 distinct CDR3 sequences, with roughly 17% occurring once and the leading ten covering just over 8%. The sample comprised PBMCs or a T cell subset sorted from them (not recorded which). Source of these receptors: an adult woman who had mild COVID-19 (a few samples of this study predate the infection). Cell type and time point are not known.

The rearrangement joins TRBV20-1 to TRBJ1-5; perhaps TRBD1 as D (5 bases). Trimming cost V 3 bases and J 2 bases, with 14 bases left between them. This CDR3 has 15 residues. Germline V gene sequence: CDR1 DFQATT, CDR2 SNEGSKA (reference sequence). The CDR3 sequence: CSARNQFRGNQPQHF. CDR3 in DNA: TGCAGTGCTAGGAACCAATTCAGGGGCAATCAGCCCCAGCATTTT.

CDR3 protein: CASSLETSGLYEQYF. Written as DNA, the CDR3 is TGTGCCAGCAGCTTGGAGACTAGCGGGCTCTACGAGCAGTACTTC. The chain links TRBV5-4 to TRBJ2-7, with TRBD2 matching 10 bases. V gave up 0 bases and J gave up 3 bases; unmatched junction bases: 3. This CDR3 is built from 15 residues. Germline V lookup: CDR1 SGHNT, CDR2 YYREEE (reference sequence).

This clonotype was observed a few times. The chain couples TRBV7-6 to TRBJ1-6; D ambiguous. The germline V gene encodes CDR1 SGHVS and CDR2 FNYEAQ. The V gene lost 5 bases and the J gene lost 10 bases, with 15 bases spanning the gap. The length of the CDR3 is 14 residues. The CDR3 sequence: CASSADIGRSPLHF. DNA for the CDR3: TGTGCCAGCAGCGCCGACATAGGTAGATCACCCCTCCACTTT.

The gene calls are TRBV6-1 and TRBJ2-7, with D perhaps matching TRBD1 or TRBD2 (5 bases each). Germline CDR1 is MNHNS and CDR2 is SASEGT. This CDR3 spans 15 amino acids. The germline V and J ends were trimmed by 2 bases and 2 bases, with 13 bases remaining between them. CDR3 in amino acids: CASSEFGAQAYEQYF. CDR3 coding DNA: TGTGCCAGCAGTGAATTCGGGGCACAGGCCTACGAGCAGTACTTC.

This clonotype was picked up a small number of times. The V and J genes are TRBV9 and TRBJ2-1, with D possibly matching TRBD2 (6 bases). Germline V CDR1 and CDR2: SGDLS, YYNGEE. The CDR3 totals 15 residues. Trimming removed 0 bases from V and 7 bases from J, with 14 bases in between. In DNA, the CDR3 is TGTGCCAGCAGCGTAGGAGAGGCCCGGGGGAATGAGCAGTTCTTC. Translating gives CASSVGEARGNEQFF.

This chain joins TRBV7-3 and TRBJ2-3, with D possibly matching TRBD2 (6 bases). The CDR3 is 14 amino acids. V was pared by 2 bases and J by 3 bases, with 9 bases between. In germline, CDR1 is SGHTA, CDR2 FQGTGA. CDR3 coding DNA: TGTGCCAGCAGCTTACGCGGGGTAACAGATACGCAGTATTTT. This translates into CASSLRGVTDTQYF.

In DNA form, the CDR3 reads TGTGCCAGCAGGATCGATCTGGGACAGGGGACAAACTACGAGCAGTACTTC. Translation gives CASRIDLGQGTNYEQYF. The chain is built from TRBV6-2 or TRBV6-3 and TRBJ2-7, with 10 bases matching TRBD1. With V trimmed by 6 bases and J by 3 bases, 14 bases remained unmatched. The germline V gene encodes CDR1 MNHEY and CDR2 SVGEGT. This CDR3 is 17 amino acids long.

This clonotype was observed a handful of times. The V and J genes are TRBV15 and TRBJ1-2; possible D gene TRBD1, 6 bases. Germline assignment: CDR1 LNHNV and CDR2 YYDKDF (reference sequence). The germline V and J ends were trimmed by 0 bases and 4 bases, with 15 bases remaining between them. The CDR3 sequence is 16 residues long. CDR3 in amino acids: CATSRDLTGFGYGYTF. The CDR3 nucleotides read TGTGCCACCAGCAGAGACTTAACAGGGTTTGGCTATGGCTACACCTTC.

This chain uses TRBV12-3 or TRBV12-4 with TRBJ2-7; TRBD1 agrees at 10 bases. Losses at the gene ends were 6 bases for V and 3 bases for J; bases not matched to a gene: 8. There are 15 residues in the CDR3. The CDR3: CASSPDRGPLYEQYF. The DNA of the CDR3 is TGTGCCAGCAGCCCCGACAGGGGGCCCCTCTACGAGCAGTACTTC.

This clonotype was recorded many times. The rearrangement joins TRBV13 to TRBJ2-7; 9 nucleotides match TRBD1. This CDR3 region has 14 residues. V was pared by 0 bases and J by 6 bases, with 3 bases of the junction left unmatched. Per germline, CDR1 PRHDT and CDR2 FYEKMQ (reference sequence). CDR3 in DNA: TGTGCCAGCAGCTTAGGGACAGGGGGTAGCGAGCAGTACTTC. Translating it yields CASSLGTGGSEQYF.

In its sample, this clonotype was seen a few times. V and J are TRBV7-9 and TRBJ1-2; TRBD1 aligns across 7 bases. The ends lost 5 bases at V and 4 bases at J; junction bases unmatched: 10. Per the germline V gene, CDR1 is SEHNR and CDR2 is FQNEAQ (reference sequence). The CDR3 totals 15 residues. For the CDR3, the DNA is TGTGCCAGCAGCAATGGGGACAGAGTCTTCTATGGCTACACCTTC. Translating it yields CASSNGDRVFYGYTF.

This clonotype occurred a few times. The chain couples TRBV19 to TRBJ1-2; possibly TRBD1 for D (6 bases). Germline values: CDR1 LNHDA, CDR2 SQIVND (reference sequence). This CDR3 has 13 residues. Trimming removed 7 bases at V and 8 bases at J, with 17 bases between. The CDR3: CASNRDRVTGYTF. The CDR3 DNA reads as TGTGCCAGTAACAGGGATCGTGTAACCGGCTACACCTTC.

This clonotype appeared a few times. CDR3 loop: CASTRTVNYGYTF. DNA for the CDR3: TGTGCCAGCACCCGGACAGTAAACTATGGCTACACCTTC. The J gene is TRBJ1-2, the V gene TRBV12-3 or TRBV12-4; D possibly corresponds to TRBD1 (6 bases). Trimming removed 7 bases from V and 2 bases from J, with 11 bases in between. This CDR3 contains 13 residues.

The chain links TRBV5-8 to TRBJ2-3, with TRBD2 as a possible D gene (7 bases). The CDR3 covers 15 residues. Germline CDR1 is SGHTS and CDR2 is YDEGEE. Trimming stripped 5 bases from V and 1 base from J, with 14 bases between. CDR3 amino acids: CASRSTGRGTDTQYF. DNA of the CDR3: TGTGCCAGCAGATCCACAGGGAGGGGCACAGATACGCAGTATTTT.

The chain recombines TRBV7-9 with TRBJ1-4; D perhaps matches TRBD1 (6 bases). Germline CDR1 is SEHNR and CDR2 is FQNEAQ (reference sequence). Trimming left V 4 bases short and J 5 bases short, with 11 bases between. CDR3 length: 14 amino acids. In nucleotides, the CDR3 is TGTGCCAGCAGCTCACAGGGCAACAATGAAAAACTGTTTTTT. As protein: CASSSQGNNEKLFF.

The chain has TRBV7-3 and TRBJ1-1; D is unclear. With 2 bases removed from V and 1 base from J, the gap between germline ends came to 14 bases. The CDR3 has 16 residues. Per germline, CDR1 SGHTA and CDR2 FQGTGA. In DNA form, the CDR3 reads TGTGCCAGCAGCTTATTTTCCGTAGGGTCGAACACTGAAGCTTTCTTT. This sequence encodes CASSLFSVGSNTEAFF. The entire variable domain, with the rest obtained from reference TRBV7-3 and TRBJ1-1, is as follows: GAGVSQTPSNKVTEKGKYVELRCDPISGHTALYWYRQSLGQGPEFLIYFQGTGAADDSGLPNDRFFAVRPEGSVSTLKIQRTERGDSAVYLCASSLFSVGSNTEAFFGQGTRLTVV.

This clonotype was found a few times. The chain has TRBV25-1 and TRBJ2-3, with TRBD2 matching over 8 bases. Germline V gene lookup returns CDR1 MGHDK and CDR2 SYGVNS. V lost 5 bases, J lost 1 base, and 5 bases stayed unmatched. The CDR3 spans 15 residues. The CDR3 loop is CASSRAGGRTDTQYF. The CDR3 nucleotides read TGTGCCAGCAGTAGGGCGGGAGGACGCACAGATACGCAGTATTTT.

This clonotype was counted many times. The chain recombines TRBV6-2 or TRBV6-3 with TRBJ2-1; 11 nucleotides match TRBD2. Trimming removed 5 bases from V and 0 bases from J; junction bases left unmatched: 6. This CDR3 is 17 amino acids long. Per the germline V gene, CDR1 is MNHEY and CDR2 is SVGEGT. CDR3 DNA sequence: TGTGCCAGCAGTGGACTAGCGGGTCCTCACTCCTACAATGAGCAGTTCTTC. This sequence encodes CASSGLAGPHSYNEQFF.

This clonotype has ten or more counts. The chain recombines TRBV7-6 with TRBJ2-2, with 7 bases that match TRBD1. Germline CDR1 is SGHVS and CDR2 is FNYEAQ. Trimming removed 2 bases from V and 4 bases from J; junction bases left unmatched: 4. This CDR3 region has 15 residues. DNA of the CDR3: TGTGCCAGCAGCTTATCCCGGGACAGCACCGGGGAGCTGTTTTTT. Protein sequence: CASSLSRDSTGELFF.